A single sample is the source of the 32 T cell receptor beta chains below, sequenced in a study of neoadjuvant anti-PD-1 for oral cavity cancer. Described time point: after neoadjuvant nivolumab, at surgical resection. Produced via immunoSEQ multiplex PCR; TCRdb's table is partial and in-frame only. The sample lists some 61,000 clones, approximately 81% seen once, with roughly 3.4% in the top ten. The starting material was PBMCs, obtained after nivolumab (anti-PD-1) treatment. These receptors came from a person aged 40 to 85 with oral cavity squamous cell carcinoma.

The chain uses TRBV6-6 and TRBJ2-1, with 9 bases matching TRBD1. J lost 4 bases, V lost 2 bases, and 3 bases had no gene match. The CDR3 is 15 residues long. Germline CDR1 is MNHNY and CDR2 is SVGAGI (reference sequence). The CDR3 here is CASSYPGQGYNEQFF. The CDR3 region has the DNA TGTGCCAGCAGTTACCCCGGACAGGGGTACAATGAGCAGTTCTTC.

The J gene is TRBJ2-1, the V gene TRBV2; 10 bases agree with TRBD2. Germline CDR1 SNHLY, CDR2 FYNNEI. There are 15 residues in the CDR3. With 6 bases clipped from V and 5 bases from J, the junction kept 7 bases outside the gene matches. The DNA of the CDR3 is TGTGCCAGCAGACGACTAGCGGGTTCCCACAATGAGCAGTTCTTC. Its translation is CASRRLAGSHNEQFF.

This chain links TRBV30 with TRBJ1-1; weak D call: TRBD1 (5 bases). Per germline, CDR1 GTSNPN and CDR2 SVGIG (reference sequence). This CDR3 comprises 14 residues. The V and J ends lost 3 bases and 1 base respectively, with 12 bases between them. As DNA, the CDR3 is TGTGCCTGGAGGACGGACACCCAGAACACTGAAGCTTTCTTT. Translation gives CAWRTDTQNTEAFF.

The chain carries TRBV2 and TRBJ2-2, with D hard to call. The CDR3 runs 17 residues. V was trimmed by 5 bases and J by 4 bases, leaving 20 bases between them. Germline V gives CDR1 SNHLY, CDR2 FYNNEI. For the CDR3, the DNA is TGTGCCAGCAGTTTAATCGTGGGTTGGGTTGGCACCGGGGAGCTGTTTTTT. Its protein product is CASSLIVGWVGTGELFF.

This chain connects TRBV6-6 to TRBJ2-5; tentatively, D is TRBD1 (6 bases). The V end lost 2 bases, the J end lost 5 bases, and 18 bases lay between the germline ends. Germline CDR1 reads MNHNY; CDR2 reads SVGAGI (reference sequence). The CDR3 has 16 amino acids. CDR3 sequence (DNA): TGTGCCAGCAGTTACGGTTTAACGGGCCAGGGGGAGACCCAGTACTTC. Amino acid sequence: CASSYGLTGQGETQYF.

This clone was observed a single time. The CDR3 here is CASRGQGTYEQYF. In nucleotides, the CDR3 is TGTGCCAGCAGAGGGCAGGGAACCTACGAGCAGTACTTC. The chain joins TRBV6-5 to TRBJ2-7; possible D gene TRBD1, 5 bases. The germline V gene has CDR1 MNHEY and CDR2 SVGAGI. The CDR3 has 13 amino acids. Trimming cost V 6 bases and J 2 bases, with 11 bases left between them.

The chain uses TRBV2 and TRBJ2-5; 9 nucleotides agree with TRBD1. The germline V gene encodes CDR1 SNHLY and CDR2 FYNNEI. The ends lost 6 bases at V and 4 bases at J; junction bases unmatched: 6. The CDR3 is made up of 14 amino acids. This chain's CDR3 is CASRTTGGGETQYF. The CDR3 DNA sequence: TGTGCCAGCAGGACGACAGGGGGAGGAGAGACCCAGTACTTC.

V and J are TRBV5-1 and TRBJ2-7; TRBD1 matches at 10 bases. V was pared by 2 bases and J by 7 bases, with 3 bases of the junction left unmatched. This CDR3 has 13 amino acids. Germline V gene lookup returns CDR1 SGHRS and CDR2 YFSETQ. CDR3 sequence (DNA): TGCGCCAGCAGCTTCGACAGGGGGCTTGAGCAGTACTTC. Amino acids: CASSFDRGLEQYF. Full variable domain (missing parts from reference TRBV5-1 and TRBJ2-7): KAGVTQTPRYLIKTRGQQVTLSCSPISGHRSVSWYQQTPGQGLQFLFEYFSETQRNKGNFPGRFSGRQFSNSRSEMNVSTLELGDSALYLCASSFDRGLEQYFGPGTRLTVT.

V is TRBV5-5 and J is TRBJ2-7, with D hard to call. Germline CDR1 reads SGHKS; CDR2 reads YYEKEE (reference sequence). V shed 0 bases and J shed 5 bases, with 15 bases lying between them. This CDR3 has 15 residues. The CDR3 sequence is CASSLGQLLSNEQYF. The CDR3 coding sequence is TGTGCCAGCAGCTTGGGTCAGCTACTATCCAACGAGCAGTACTTC. Full variable domain (outside the CDR3, taken from reference TRBV5-5 and TRBJ2-7): DAGVTQSPTHLIKTRGQQVTLRCSPISGHKSVSWYQQVLGQGPQFIFQYYEKEERGRGNFPDRFSARQFPNYSSELNVNALLLGDSALYLCASSLGQLLSNEQYFGPGTRLTVT.

The V and J genes are TRBV6-6 and TRBJ2-3; D is possibly TRBD1 (6 bases). Germline V gene sequence: CDR1 MNHNY, CDR2 SVGAGI (reference sequence). Trimming stripped 4 bases from V and 6 bases from J, with 14 bases between. The CDR3 is 14 amino acids. The CDR3 here is CASSLTGRRDTQYF. CDR3 bases: TGTGCCAGCAGTTTAACAGGGCGTAGGGATACGCAGTATTTT.

The genes are TRBV7-3 and TRBJ2-1; 12 bases are shared with TRBD2. CDR1 SGHTA and CDR2 FQGTGA come from the germline V gene. The CDR3 length is 15 residues. The V and J ends lost 5 bases and 6 bases, in that order; junction bases with no gene match: 5. CDR3: CASSPGLAGSNEQFF. DNA for the CDR3: TGTGCCAGCAGCCCGGGACTAGCGGGCAGCAATGAGCAGTTCTTC. Drawing the rest from reference TRBV7-3 and TRBJ2-1, the complete variable domain is GAGVSQTPSNKVTEKGKYVELRCDPISGHTALYWYRQSLGQGPEFLIYFQGTGAADDSGLPNDRFFAVRPEGSVSTLKIQRTERGDSAVYLCASSPGLAGSNEQFFGPGTRLTVL.

The rearrangement uses TRBV10-3 and TRBJ2-1; no clear D gene. The CDR3 has 16 residues. Germline V gives CDR1 ENHRY, CDR2 SYGVKD. Trimming shortened V by 2 bases and J by 0 bases, and 11 bases separated the two germline ends. The CDR3 DNA sequence: TGTGCCATCAGTGAGGAACGGGCCAGCTCCTACAATGAGCAGTTCTTC. Amino acids: CAISEERASSYNEQFF.

The chain employs TRBV6-1 and TRBJ2-7, with a tentative D call TRBD1 (6 bases). CDR3 length equals 15 residues. Germline V CDR1 and CDR2: MNHNS, SASEGT. V was shortened by 4 bases and J by 2 bases, with 15 bases between the two germline ends. CDR3 protein: CASSGDWDKPYEQYF. The CDR3 nucleotides read TGTGCCAGCAGTGGAGACTGGGACAAACCCTACGAGCAGTACTTC.

The V and J genes are TRBV20-1 and TRBJ1-2; D ambiguous. The CDR3 is 11 amino acids. Germline CDR1 is DFQATT and CDR2 is SNEGSKA (reference sequence). Deletions cut 6 bases from V and 4 bases from J, with 9 bases between. Here the CDR3 reads CSAKGVYGYTF. DNA of the CDR3: TGCAGTGCAAAGGGTGTCTATGGCTACACCTTC.

The chain has TRBV10-3 and TRBJ1-1, with D perhaps matching TRBD1 (5 bases). CDR3 size: 13 residues. V lost 5 bases and J 2 bases, leaving 9 bases between the germline ends. Germline V gives CDR1 ENHRY, CDR2 SYGVKD. CDR3 sequence reads: CAISTDRNTEAFF. The CDR3 nucleotides are TGTGCCATCAGTACTGACAGAAACACTGAAGCTTTCTTT.

The chain employs TRBV5-6 and TRBJ2-7; 9 bases are a match to TRBD1. V shed 0 bases and J 6 bases; nucleotides not matched to a gene: 4. Germline loops: CDR1 SGHDT, CDR2 YYEEEE. This CDR3 is 14 amino acids long. The CDR3 DNA is TGTGCCAGCAGCTTGGGGGACAGGGCTTCCGAGCAGTACTTC. Amino acids: CASSLGDRASEQYF. Filled out from reference TRBV5-6 and TRBJ2-7, the complete variable domain reads DAGVTQSPTHLIKTRGQQVTLRCSPKSGHDTVSWYQQALGQGPQFIFQYYEEEERQRGNFPDRFSGHQFPNYSSELNVNALLLGDSALYLCASSLGDRASEQYFGPGTRLTVT.

The chain couples TRBV5-1 to TRBJ2-3; 7 positions agree with TRBD2. The CDR3 covers 15 residues. V shed 6 bases, J shed 4 bases, and the junction held 11 bases outside the gene matches. CDR1 and CDR2 from the germline V gene are SGHRS and YFSETQ. DNA for the CDR3: TGCGCCAGCACCCTCGGGGGGAGAGGCGCAGATACGCAGTATTTT. It is translated as CASTLGGRGADTQYF.

This clone was seen a single time. The chain employs TRBV5-1 and TRBJ2-1, with D possibly TRBD1 on 5 matching bases. Trimming cost V 6 bases and J 0 bases, with 13 bases left between them. The CDR3 extends over 15 amino acids. CDR1 is SGHRS and CDR2 is YFSETQ in the germline V gene. CDR3 bases: TGCGCCAGCACCTCAGACAGTCCCTCCTACAATGAGCAGTTCTTC. Residues: CASTSDSPSYNEQFF.

The V call is TRBV7-9, the J call TRBJ2-7, with D tentatively TRBD2 (6 bases). CDR3 length: 15 amino acids. From germline, CDR1 is SEHNR and CDR2 FQNEAQ (reference sequence). V was pared by 5 bases and J by 2 bases, with 16 bases between. The CDR3 loop reads CASSPPGLRPYEQYF. CDR3 DNA: TGTGCCAGCAGCCCCCCCGGACTACGCCCCTACGAGCAGTACTTC.

The chain combines TRBV7-8 with TRBJ2-1; D is unclear. The CDR3 runs 16 residues. V lost 5 bases and J 0 bases, leaving 14 bases between the germline ends. Germline V gives CDR1 SGHVS, CDR2 FQNEAQ. The CDR3 nucleotides are TGTGCCAGCAGCCCACCGGACGTTAGCTCCTACAATGAGCAGTTCTTC. This translates into CASSPPDVSSYNEQFF.

The chain recombines TRBV5-4 with TRBJ1-4; 8 bases map to TRBD1. Per the germline V gene, CDR1 is SGHNT and CDR2 is YYREEE (reference sequence). This CDR3 contains 15 residues. V lost 3 bases, J lost 8 bases, and 9 bases stayed unmatched. The CDR3 region has the DNA TGTGCCAGCAGCTCCCAGGGGGCGCCCGGAGAAAAACTGTTTTTT. It is translated as CASSSQGAPGEKLFF.

This chain uses TRBV30 with TRBJ2-2; D not certain. Germline CDR1 is GTSNPN and CDR2 is SVGIG (reference sequence). The CDR3 has 14 amino acids. V dropped 1 base and J dropped 1 base, with 7 bases sitting between them. In nucleotides, the CDR3 is TGTGCCTGGAGTGGACGGATGAACACCGGGGAGCTGTTTTTT. As protein: CAWSGRMNTGELFF. The whole variable domain, filled in from reference TRBV30 and TRBJ2-2, reads SQTIHQWPATLVQPVGSPLSLECTVEGTSNPNLYWYRQAAGRGLQLLFYSVGIGQISSEVPQNLSASRPQDRQFILSSKKLLLSDSGFYLCAWSGRMNTGELFFGEGSRLTVL.

This clone was seen a handful of times. The chain joins TRBV7-9 to TRBJ2-7; unclear D gene. V was shortened by 1 base and J by 1 base, with 5 bases between the two germline ends. Germline CDR1 SEHNR, CDR2 FQNEAQ (reference sequence). The CDR3 covers 13 residues. This chain's CDR3 is CASSLVWSYEQYF. CDR3 nucleotide sequence: TGTGCCAGCAGCTTAGTTTGGTCCTACGAGCAGTACTTC.

The V and J genes are TRBV2 and TRBJ1-2, with D unclear. The CDR3 totals 14 residues. Trimming pared 4 bases from V and 0 bases from J, leaving 9 bases between. Germline CDR1 SNHLY, CDR2 FYNNEI. The CDR3, as DNA: TGTGCCAGCAGTGTTGGCAGTACTAACTATGGCTACACCTTC. Protein: CASSVGSTNYGYTF.

This sequence joins TRBV29-1 and TRBJ2-7, with D hard to call. The germline V gene encodes CDR1 SQVTM and CDR2 ANQGSEA. This CDR3 is built from 12 residues. Trimming stripped 5 bases from V and 2 bases from J, with 10 bases between. The CDR3 nucleotides are TGCAGCGTTTCGGACGGAACCTACGAGCAGTACTTC. Translating gives CSVSDGTYEQYF.

This clone was detected once. The chain recombines TRBV6-4 with TRBJ2-2; maybe TRBD2 (5 bases). From germline, CDR1 is MRHNA and CDR2 SNTAGT. The CDR3 runs to 13 residues. The V end was cut by 5 bases, the J end by 8 bases, with 12 bases between. DNA of the CDR3: TGTGCCAGCAGTCGGGATTTCCTGGGGGAGCTGTTTTTT. It encodes CASSRDFLGELFF.

CDR3 bases: TGTGCCAGTAGCCCTGGACAGCCTGAAGCTTTCTTT. Its translation: CASSPGQPEAFF. The chain links TRBV19 to TRBJ1-1, with a possible D match to TRBD1 (6 bases). With 6 bases removed from V and 6 bases from J, the gap between germline ends came to 11 bases. From germline, CDR1 is LNHDA and CDR2 SQIVND (reference sequence). The CDR3 is 12 amino acids.

The rearrangement joins TRBV11-1 to TRBJ2-7; D gene ambiguous. V lost 0 bases and J lost 4, with 13 bases in between. CDR3 size: 15 residues. Germline CDR1 reads SGHAT; CDR2 reads FQDESV (reference sequence). In DNA form, the CDR3 reads TGTGCCAGCAGCTTAGCGCGGAGTCTAATGTACGAGCAGTACTTC. Residues: CASSLARSLMYEQYF.

J is TRBJ2-2 and V is TRBV19, with TRBD1 identical over 10 bases. Germline trimming cut 6 bases from V and 5 bases from J; bases unmatched to any gene: 3. The CDR3 runs to 14 residues. Germline V gene sequence: CDR1 LNHDA, CDR2 SQIVND (reference sequence). The CDR3: CASRGTGVTGELFF. The CDR3 region has the DNA TGTGCCAGTAGGGGGACAGGGGTTACCGGGGAGCTGTTTTTT. Full variable domain (rest looked up from reference TRBV19 and TRBJ2-2): DGGITQSPKYLFRKEGQNVTLSCEQNLNHDAMYWYRQDPGQGLRLIYYSQIVNDFQKGDIAEGYSVSREKKESFPLTVTSAQKNPTAFYLCASRGTGVTGELFFGEGSRLTVL.

The V gene is TRBV5-1, the J gene TRBJ2-7; 10 bases are shared with TRBD1. V was clipped by 4 bases and J by 1 base; unmatched bases: 8. Germline V CDR1 and CDR2: SGHRS, YFSETQ. CDR3 length: 16 amino acids. CDR3 nucleotides: TGCGCCAGCAGCCGACAGGGGGCTTCGCCTTCCTACGAGCAGTACTTC. This codes for CASSRQGASPSYEQYF.

V usage is TRBV15 and J usage is TRBJ2-1, with a tentative D call TRBD2 (6 bases). The CDR3 runs 16 residues. V was pared by 0 bases and J by 5 bases, with 14 bases between. The germline CDR1 and CDR2 sequences are LNHNV and YYDKDF (reference sequence). The CDR3 loop is CATSREGGGANNEQFF. The CDR3, as DNA: TGTGCCACCAGCAGAGAGGGCGGAGGGGCGAACAATGAGCAGTTCTTC. Supplemented by reference TRBV15 and TRBJ2-1, the full variable domain reads DAMVIQNPRYQVTQFGKPVTLSCSQTLNHNVMYWYQQKSSQAPKLLFHYYDKDFNNEADTPDNFQSRRPNTSFCFLDIRSPGLGDTAMYLCATSREGGGANNEQFFGPGTRLTVL.

The chain employs TRBV7-8 and TRBJ2-2, with D unclear. Per germline, CDR1 SGHVS and CDR2 FQNEAQ. There are 16 residues in the CDR3. Deletions cut 5 bases from V and 0 bases from J, with 13 bases between. In DNA form, the CDR3 reads TGTGCCAGCAGCGCCCTGAGGCTTGCGAACACCGGGGAGCTGTTTTTT. Encoded protein: CASSALRLANTGELFF.